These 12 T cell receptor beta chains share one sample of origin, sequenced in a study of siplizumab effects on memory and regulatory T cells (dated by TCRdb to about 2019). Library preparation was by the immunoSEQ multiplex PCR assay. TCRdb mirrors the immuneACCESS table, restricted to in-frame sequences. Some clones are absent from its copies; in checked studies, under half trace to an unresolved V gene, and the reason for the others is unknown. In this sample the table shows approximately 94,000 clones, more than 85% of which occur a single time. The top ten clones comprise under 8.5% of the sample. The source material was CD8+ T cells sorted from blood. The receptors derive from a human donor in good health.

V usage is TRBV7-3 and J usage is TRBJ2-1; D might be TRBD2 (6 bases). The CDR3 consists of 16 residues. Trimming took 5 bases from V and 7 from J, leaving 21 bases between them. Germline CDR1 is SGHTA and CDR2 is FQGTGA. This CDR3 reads CASSPYGGGGYNEQFF. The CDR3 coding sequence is TGTGCCAGCAGCCCATACGGGGGAGGTGGTTATAATGAGCAGTTCTTC.

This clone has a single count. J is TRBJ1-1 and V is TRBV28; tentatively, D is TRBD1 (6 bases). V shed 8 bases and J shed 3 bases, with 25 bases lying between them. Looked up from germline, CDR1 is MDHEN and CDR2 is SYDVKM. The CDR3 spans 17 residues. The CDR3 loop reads CASPGRGANRPYTEAFF. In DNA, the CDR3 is TGTGCCAGCCCCGGTCGGGGGGCTAATCGACCTTACACTGAAGCTTTCTTT.

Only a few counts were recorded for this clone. The CDR3 coding sequence is TGTGCCAGTAGTATGTCGTTGGGGAACACTGAAGCTTTCTTT. Its protein product is CASSMSLGNTEAFF. The chain uses TRBV19 and TRBJ1-1; D is unclear. Between the trimmed V and J ends, which lost 3 bases and 1 base, there was a span of 9 bases. The CDR3 has 14 residues. The germline CDR1 and CDR2 sequences are LNHDA and SQIVND (reference sequence).

This CDR3 is CASSQTNEQFF. The CDR3 nucleotides are TGCGCCAGCAGCCAAACCAATGAGCAGTTCTTC. This rearrangement joins TRBV4-1 to TRBJ2-1; no clear D gene. The V gene's germline CDR1 is MGHRA and CDR2 YSYEKL. Trimming pared 2 bases from V and 6 bases from J, leaving 2 bases between. CDR3 length equals 11 residues.

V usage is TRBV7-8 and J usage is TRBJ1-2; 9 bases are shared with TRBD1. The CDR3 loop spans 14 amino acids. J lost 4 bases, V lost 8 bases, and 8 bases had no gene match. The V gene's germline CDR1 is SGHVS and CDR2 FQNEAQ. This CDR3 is CASGEQGASYGYTF. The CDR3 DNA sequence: TGTGCCAGCGGCGAACAGGGGGCGAGCTATGGCTACACCTTC.

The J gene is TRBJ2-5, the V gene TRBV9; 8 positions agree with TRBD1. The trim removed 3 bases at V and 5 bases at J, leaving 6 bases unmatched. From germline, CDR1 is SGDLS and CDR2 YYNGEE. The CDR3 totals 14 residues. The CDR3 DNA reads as TGTGCCAGCAGCGGGACAGGGTTCGCGGAGACCCAGTACTTC. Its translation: CASSGTGFAETQYF.

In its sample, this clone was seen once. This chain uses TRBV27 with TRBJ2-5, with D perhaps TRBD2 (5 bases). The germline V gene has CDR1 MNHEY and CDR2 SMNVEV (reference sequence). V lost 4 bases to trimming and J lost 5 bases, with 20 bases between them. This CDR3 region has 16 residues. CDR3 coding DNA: TGTGCCAGCAGTTCCGACATTAATGATTGGGAGGAGACCCAGTACTTC. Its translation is CASSSDINDWEETQYF.

The CDR3 reads CASSLSPSGSSYEQYF. The CDR3 DNA sequence: TGTGCCAGCAGTTTATCCCCTAGCGGGAGCTCCTACGAGCAGTACTTC. The V gene is TRBV27, the J gene TRBJ2-7; 10 bases align to TRBD2. Trimming removed 0 bases from V and 0 bases from J; junction bases left unmatched: 2. The CDR3 runs 16 residues. Per the germline V gene, CDR1 is MNHEY and CDR2 is SMNVEV (reference sequence).

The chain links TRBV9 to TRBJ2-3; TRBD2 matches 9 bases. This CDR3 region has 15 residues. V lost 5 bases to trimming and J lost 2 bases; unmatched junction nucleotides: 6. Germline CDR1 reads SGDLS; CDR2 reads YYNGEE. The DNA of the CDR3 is TGTGCCAGCAGTGTGGGGACTAGCAACACAGATACGCAGTATTTT. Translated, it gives CASSVGTSNTDTQYF.

CDR3 loop: CASSQDDLVRYNEQFF. In DNA, the CDR3 is TGCGCCAGCAGCCAAGATGATTTGGTGAGGTACAATGAGCAGTTCTTC. V gene TRBV4-1 combines with J gene TRBJ2-1, with no clear D. The germline gives CDR1 MGHRA, CDR2 YSYEKL. The CDR3 spans 16 residues. V lost 0 bases and J lost 4, with 13 bases in between.

The CDR3 here is CASSLPGTANTGELFF. CDR3 sequence (DNA): TGCGCCAGCAGCCTCCCCGGGACAGCGAACACCGGGGAGCTGTTTTTT. The genes are TRBV4-1 and TRBJ2-2; the match to TRBD1 covers 7 bases. Germline CDR1 is MGHRA and CDR2 is YSYEKL. Losses at the gene ends were 4 bases for V and 0 bases for J; bases not matched to a gene: 5. The CDR3 loop spans 16 amino acids.

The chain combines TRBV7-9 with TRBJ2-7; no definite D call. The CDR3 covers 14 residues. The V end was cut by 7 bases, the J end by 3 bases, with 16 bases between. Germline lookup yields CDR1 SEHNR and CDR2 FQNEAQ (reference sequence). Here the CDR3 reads CASTPPLAVYEQYF. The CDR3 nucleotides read TGTGCCAGCACCCCGCCTCTGGCGGTCTACGAGCAGTACTTC.